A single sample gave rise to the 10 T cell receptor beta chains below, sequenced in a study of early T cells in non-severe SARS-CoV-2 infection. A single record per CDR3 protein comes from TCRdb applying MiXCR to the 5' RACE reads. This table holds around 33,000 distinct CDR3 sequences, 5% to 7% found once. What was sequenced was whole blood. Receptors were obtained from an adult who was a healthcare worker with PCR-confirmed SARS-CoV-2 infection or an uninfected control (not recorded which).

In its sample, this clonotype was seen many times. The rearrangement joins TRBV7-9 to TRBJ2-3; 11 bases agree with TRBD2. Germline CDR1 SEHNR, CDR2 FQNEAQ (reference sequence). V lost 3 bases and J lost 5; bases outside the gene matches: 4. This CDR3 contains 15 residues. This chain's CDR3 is CASSLGLADEDTQYF. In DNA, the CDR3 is TGTGCCAGCAGCTTGGGACTAGCGGACGAAGATACGCAGTATTTT. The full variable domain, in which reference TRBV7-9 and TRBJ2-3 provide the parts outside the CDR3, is DTGVSQNPRHKITKRGQNVTFRCDPISEHNRLYWYRQTLGQGPEFLTYFQNEAQLEKSRLLSDRFSAERPKGSFSTLEIQRTEQGDSAMYLCASSLGLADEDTQYFGPGTRLTVL.

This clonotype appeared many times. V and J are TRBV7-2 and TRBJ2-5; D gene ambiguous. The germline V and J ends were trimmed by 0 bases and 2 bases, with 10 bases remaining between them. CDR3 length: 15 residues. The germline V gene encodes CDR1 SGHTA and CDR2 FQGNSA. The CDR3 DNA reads TGTGCCAGCAGCTTAGCGGTAACCCGACAAGAGACCCAGTACTTC. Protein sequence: CASSLAVTRQETQYF.

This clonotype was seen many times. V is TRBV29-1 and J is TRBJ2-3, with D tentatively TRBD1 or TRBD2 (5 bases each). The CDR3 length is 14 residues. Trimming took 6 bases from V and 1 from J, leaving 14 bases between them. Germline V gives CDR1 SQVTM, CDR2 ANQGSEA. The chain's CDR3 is CSVERGVGTDTQYF. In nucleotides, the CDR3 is TGCAGCGTAGAGAGGGGAGTAGGCACAGATACGCAGTATTTT.

The CDR3, as DNA: TGTGCCTGGAGGAATTACAATGAGCAGTTCTTC. It is translated as CAWRNYNEQFF. The chain recombines TRBV30 with TRBJ2-1; D gene ambiguous. There are 11 residues in the CDR3. V lost 3 bases to trimming and J lost 4 bases, with 4 bases between them. Germline V gene sequence: CDR1 GTSNPN, CDR2 SVGIG (reference sequence).

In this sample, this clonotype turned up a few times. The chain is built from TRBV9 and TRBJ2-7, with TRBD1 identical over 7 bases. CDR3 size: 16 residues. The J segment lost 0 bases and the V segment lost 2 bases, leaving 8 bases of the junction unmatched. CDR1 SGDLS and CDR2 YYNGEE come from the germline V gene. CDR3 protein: CASSVGGTATSYEQYF. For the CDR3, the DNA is TGTGCCAGCAGCGTCGGTGGGACAGCGACCTCCTACGAGCAGTACTTC.

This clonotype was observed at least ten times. The CDR3 is CASSFGKGSPLHF. CDR3 sequence (DNA): TGTGCCAGCAGCTTCGGGAAGGGTTCACCCCTCCACTTT. This chain uses TRBV11-2 with TRBJ1-6; D ambiguous. V lost 3 bases, J lost 9 bases, and 9 bases lay in between. The CDR3 has 13 amino acids. Germline V lookup: CDR1 SGHAT, CDR2 FQNNGV. Full variable domain (rest looked up from reference TRBV11-2 and TRBJ1-6): EAGVAQSPRYKIIEKRQSVAFWCNPISGHATLYWYQQILGQGPKLLIQFQNNGVVDDSQLPKDRFSAERLKGVDSTLKIQPAKLEDSAVYLCASSFGKGSPLHFGNGTRLTVT.

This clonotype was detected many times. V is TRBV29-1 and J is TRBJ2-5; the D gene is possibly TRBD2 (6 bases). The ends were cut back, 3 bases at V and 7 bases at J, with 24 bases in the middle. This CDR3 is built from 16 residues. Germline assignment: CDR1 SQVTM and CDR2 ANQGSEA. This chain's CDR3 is CSVDNGAGSTLGTQYF. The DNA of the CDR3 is TGCAGCGTTGACAACGGGGCGGGATCAACTTTAGGGACCCAGTACTTC.

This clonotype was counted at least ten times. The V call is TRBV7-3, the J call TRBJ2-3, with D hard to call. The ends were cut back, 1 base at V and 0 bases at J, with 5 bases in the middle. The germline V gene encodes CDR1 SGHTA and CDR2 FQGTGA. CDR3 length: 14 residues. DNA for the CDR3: TGTGCCAGCAGCTTAATGGGCAGCACAGATACGCAGTATTTT. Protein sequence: CASSLMGSTDTQYF. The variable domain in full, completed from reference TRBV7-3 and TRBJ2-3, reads GAGVSQTPSNKVTEKGKYVELRCDPISGHTALYWYRQSLGQGPEFLIYFQGTGAADDSGLPNDRFFAVRPEGSVSTLKIQRTERGDSAVYLCASSLMGSTDTQYFGPGTRLTVL.

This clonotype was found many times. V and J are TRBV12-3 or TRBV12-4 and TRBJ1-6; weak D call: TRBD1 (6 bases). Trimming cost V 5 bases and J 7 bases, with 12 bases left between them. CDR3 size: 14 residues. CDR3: CASSQQGWNSPLHF. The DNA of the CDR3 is TGTGCCAGCAGTCAACAGGGTTGGAATTCACCCCTCCACTTT.

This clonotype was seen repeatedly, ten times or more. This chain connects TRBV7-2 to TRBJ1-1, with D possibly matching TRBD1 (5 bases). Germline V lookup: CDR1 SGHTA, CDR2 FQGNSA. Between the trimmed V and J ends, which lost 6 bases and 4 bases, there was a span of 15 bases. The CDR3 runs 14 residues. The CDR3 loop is CASRRGKWSTEAFF. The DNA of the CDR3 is TGTGCCAGCAGGCGGGGGAAGTGGAGCACTGAAGCTTTCTTT. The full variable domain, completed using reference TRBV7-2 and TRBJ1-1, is GAGVSQSPSNKVTEKGKDVELRCDPISGHTALYWYRQSLGQGLEFLIYFQGNSAPDKSGLPSDRFSAERTGGSVSTLTIQRTQQEDSAVYLCASRRGKWSTEAFFGQGTRLTVV.